Listed below are T cell receptor beta chains from one sample, sequenced in a study of T-cell reconstitution after alpha-beta-depleted transplantation in children. TCRdb recomputed calls from the PCR reads with MiXCR, one row per CDR3 protein. The table shows roughly 400,000 distinct CDR3 sequences, with around two fifths occurring only once. Sequencing used PBMCs, obtained before TCRalphabeta/CD19-depleted stem cell transplant. The receptors derive from a girl aged 2 to 10 with aplastic anemia, due to receive a stem cell transplant. CDR3s include the opening cysteine and the closing phenylalanine or tryptophan. D genes are given only for firm matches. Where a row states a size, it is once, few, many or the class of an expanded clone; other rows omit it.

size	D	J	V	DNA	CDR3
-	TRBD1	TRBJ2-7	TRBV5-1	TGCGCCAGCAGCTGGGGACAGGGGCCTTCCTCCGAGCAGTACTTC	CASSWGQGPSSEQYF
-	-	TRBJ2-1	TRBV5-1	TGCGCCAGCAGCTGGTCATTTGAGGAGCAGTTCTTC	CASSWSFEEQFF
few	TRBD1	TRBJ2-3	TRBV7-9	TGTGCCAGCAGCCGGGGACAGTCCACAGATACGCAGTATTTT	CASSRGQSTDTQYF
-	-	TRBJ2-3	TRBV28	TGTGCCAGCAGTCCGTCGACACGCACAGATACGCAGTATTTT	CASSPSTRTDTQYF
-	-	TRBJ1-6	TRBV7-8	TGTGCCAGCAGAATGGGCCCTGCAGACAATTCACCCCTCCACTTT	CASRMGPADNSPLHF
many	-	TRBJ2-5	TRBV9	TGTGCCAGCAGCGTATTGGACAGCCAAGAGACCCAGTACTTC	CASSVLDSQETQYF
-	TRBD1	TRBJ1-1	TRBV5-1	TGCGCCAGCAGCTTGGTGACAGGGGGCATTTCGTTCGAAGCTTTCTTT	CASSLVTGGISFEAFF
few	TRBD1	TRBJ2-5	TRBV20-1	TGCAGTGCTCCGAACGGGGACAGCGAAGAGACCCAGTACTTC	CSAPNGDSEETQYF
-	-	TRBJ2-3	TRBV5-1	TGCGCCAGCAGCTTCGGCACTCCTAACACAGATACGCAGTATTTT	CASSFGTPNTDTQYF
many	-	TRBJ1-2	TRBV21-1	TGTGCCAGCAGCAAAGAGACAGGGGGTCGGCCTAACTATGGCTACACCTTC	CASSKETGGRPNYGYTF
-	TRBD1	TRBJ1-2	TRBV12-3/TRBV12-4	TGTGCCAGCAGCCCTAGGACAGGGGATAACTACTATGGCTACACCTTC	CASSPRTGDNYYGYTF
-	-	TRBJ2-3	TRBV5-1	TGCGCCAGCAGCTCGCAACAGGGGAGGGGCGCAGATACGCAGTATTTT	CASSSQQGRGADTQYF
once	-	TRBJ2-3	TRBV20-1	TGCAGTGCTAGAGTCCCGGGGGATGCTAGCACAGATACGCAGTATTTT	CSARVPGDASTDTQYF
-	TRBD1	TRBJ2-2	TRBV7-2	TGTGCCAGCAGGGGACCACAGGGGGGCCTGAACACCGGGGAGCTGTTTTTT	CASRGPQGGLNTGELFF
-	-	TRBJ2-5	TRBV5-1	TGCGCCAGCAGCTTCTTAACTACCCAAGAGACCCAGTACTTC	CASSFLTTQETQYF
many	TRBD2	TRBJ2-3	TRBV5-1	TGCGCCAGCACCCCGGGACTAGCGGGTTCAGATACGCAGTATTTT	CASTPGLAGSDTQYF
-	-	TRBJ2-7	TRBV30	TGTGCCTGGAGTGAGAAAGCAGAATACGAGCAGTACTTC	CAWSEKAEYEQYF
few	TRBD1	TRBJ1-1	TRBV24-1	TGTGCCACCAGTGGCCCTGGACAGGGGAGGAACACTGAAGCTTTCTTT	CATSGPGQGRNTEAFF
once	TRBD1	TRBJ2-7	TRBV6-1	TGTGCCAGCAGTCAACGGGACAGGCGGTCCCCCCTATACGAGCAGTACTTC	CASSQRDRRSPLYEQYF
-	-	TRBJ1-1	TRBV6-5	TGTGCCAGCAGTTACAATGTGGGGGGTTCAACTGAAGCTTTCTTT	CASSYNVGGSTEAFF
many	TRBD1	TRBJ2-2	TRBV6-5	TGTGCCAGCAGTTACTCGAACAGGGGGGACACCGGGGAGCTGTTTTTT	CASSYSNRGDTGELFF
-	-	TRBJ2-7	TRBV19	TGTGCCAGTAGCCGAGAACGGGACGACCTCTACGAGCAGTACTTC	CASSRERDDLYEQYF
many	-	TRBJ2-1	TRBV20-1	TGCAGTGCTCACCCCGGACTCTACAATGAGCAGTTCTTC	CSAHPGLYNEQFF
-	-	TRBJ2-3	TRBV11-1	TGTGCCAGCAGCTTTCGTCAGGGTGGGCAAGATACGCAGTATTTT	CASSFRQGGQDTQYF
-	-	TRBJ2-1	TRBV20-1	TGCAGTGCCCGACCGGGGGCCTACAATGAGCAGTTCTTC	CSARPGAYNEQFF
-	-	TRBJ2-3	TRBV7-2	TGTGCCAGCAGCGCCGTAGTCGGGACTACAGATACGCAGTATTTT	CASSAVVGTTDTQYF
few	-	TRBJ1-1	TRBV29-1	TGCAGCGTCGGTACAGCGGACATTAACACTGAAGCTTTCTTT	CSVGTADINTEAFF
-	-	TRBJ2-1	TRBV4-2	TGTGCCAGCAGCCGTAGGCGCTCCTACAATGAGCAGTTCTTC	CASSRRRSYNEQFF
many	-	TRBJ1-5	TRBV5-1	TGCGCCAGCAGCTTGGAGGGAATTCAGGCGAATCAGCCCCAGCATTTT	CASSLEGIQANQPQHF